The 3 T cell receptor beta chains below were found in one sample sequenced in a study of cytomegalovirus exposure and HLA in healthy donors. A multiplex PCR was run with 60 Vbeta primers and 13 Jbeta primers. TCRdb's copy holds only in-frame clones and misses some; the assay was immunoSEQ multiplex PCR. Of over 200,000 clones detected, over 70% appear once; the ten largest clones hold roughly 2.5%. Sequenced sample: PBMCs. These receptors originate from a woman aged 60-75 years in good health and CMV-seropositive.

The chain employs TRBV25-1 and TRBJ1-2; D ambiguous. In germline, CDR1 is MGHDK, CDR2 SYGVNS. The CDR3 spans 17 residues. The V and J ends lost 5 bases and 0 bases respectively, with 19 bases between them. CDR3 protein: CASSSRGSDKTNYGYTF. Here the CDR3 DNA reads TGTGCCAGCAGTAGCCGGGGTTCGGATAAAACTAACTATGGCTACACCTTC.

The chain joins TRBV18 to TRBJ1-3; no reliable D call. Germline V CDR1 and CDR2: KGHSH, LQKENI. V was clipped by 3 bases and J by 1 base, with 7 bases between them. The CDR3 is 14 residues long. The CDR3: CASSPEQSGNTIYF. The CDR3 nucleotides read TGTGCCAGCTCACCGGAGCAGTCTGGAAACACCATATATTTT.

J is TRBJ2-3 and V is TRBV5-1, with 8 bases that match TRBD1. With 1 base clipped from V and 2 bases from J, the junction kept 3 bases outside the gene matches. The CDR3 is 15 residues long. Germline CDR1 reads SGHRS; CDR2 reads YFSETQ. In DNA form, the CDR3 reads TGCGCCAGCAGCTTGACAGGGGGTCACACAGATACGCAGTATTTT. Amino acid sequence: CASSLTGGHTDTQYF.